A selection of T cell receptor beta chains follows, all from one sample in a study of blood T cell repertoires in COVID-19. Produced via immunoSEQ multiplex PCR; TCRdb's table is partial and in-frame only. The table includes under 15,000 clones, about 88% detected once. The sample taken for sequencing was peripheral blood. The receptors derive from a human donor in a cohort sampled during active COVID-19. Each CDR3 is given with its conserved first and last residue. Each record gives: V gene, clone size, J gene, D gene, CDR3 DNA, CDR3 protein. The D gene is left open where the match is weak. Only some rows state a clone size, as once, few, many or a class for expanded clones.

>TRBV19|.|TRBJ2-1|TRBD1
TGTGCCAGTAGTATCGGGACAGGTGGGAATGAGCAGTTCTTC
CASSIGTGGNEQFF
>TRBV23-1|.|TRBJ2-7|.
TGCGCCAGCAGTCAATCAACCCCCGGGGGTTTGGGAGGCTACGAGCAGTACTTC
CASSQSTPGGLGGYEQYF
>TRBV28|.|TRBJ1-5|TRBD1
TGTGCCAGCAGTTTAAGGGACAGGGATAATCAGCCCCAGCATTTT
CASSLRDRDNQPQHF
>TRBV14|.|TRBJ1-6|TRBD1
TGTGCCAGCAGCCCAGCGGACAGGGGAGGGTATTCACCCCTCCACTTT
CASSPADRGGYSPLHF
>TRBV2|.|TRBJ2-7|.
TGTGCCAGCCTAGCGGTAGGGGGCTACGAGCAGTACTTC
CASLAVGGYEQYF
>TRBV6-5|.|TRBJ2-4|TRBD1
TGTGCCAGCAGTTACAAGACAGGGGGTGAGAACATTCAGTACTTC
CASSYKTGGENIQYF
>TRBV10-1|.|TRBJ2-7|.
TGCGCCAGCAGCGAGGGACTGGGAGACTACGAGCAGTACTTC
CASSEGLGDYEQYF
>TRBV9|.|TRBJ2-7|.
TGTGCCAGCAGCGCTTCGGGAGAGGGTTACGAGCAGTACTTC
CASSASGEGYEQYF
>TRBV12-3/TRBV12-4|.|TRBJ1-6|.
TGTGCCAGCAGCCGGAACAGGAATTCACCCCTCCACTTT
CASSRNRNSPLHF
>TRBV7-2|.|TRBJ2-3|.
TGTGCCAGCAGCTTCCTTGGACTTTTAACAGATACGCAGTATTTT
CASSFLGLLTDTQYF
>TRBV27|.|TRBJ2-7|TRBD2
TGTGCCAGCAGCACCACTAGCGGGGGGTCCTACGAGCAGTACTTC
CASSTTSGGSYEQYF
>TRBV9|.|TRBJ2-5|TRBD2
TGTGCCAGCAGCCGGGACCCTAGCGGGGGCCCAGAGACCCAGTACTTC
CASSRDPSGGPETQYF
>TRBV19|once|TRBJ2-7|TRBD2
TGTGCCAGTAGTAAAACTAGCGGGGCTACCTACGAGCAGTACTTC
CASSKTSGATYEQYF
>TRBV3-1/TRBV3-2|.|TRBJ1-1|TRBD1
TGTGCCAGCAGCCACAGGGGGGTGGAAGCTGAAGCTTTCTTT
CASSHRGVEAEAFF
>TRBV7-9|.|TRBJ2-1|TRBD1
TGTGCCAGCAGCTTGGCGGGGACAGGGGGCTACAATGAGCAGTTCTTC
CASSLAGTGGYNEQFF
>TRBV4-2|.|TRBJ2-1|.
TGTGCCAGCAGCCAATCCACAAGGCGGAGGGGAAAAGAAAGGTCCTACAATGAGCAGTTCTTC
CASSQSTRRRGKERSYNEQFF
>TRBV12-3/TRBV12-4|.|TRBJ1-1|.
TGTGCCAGCAGTCCCGGAGCGAACACTGAAGCTTTCTTT
CASSPGANTEAFF
>TRBV4-1|.|TRBJ2-2|.
TGCGCCAGCAGCCAAGAACAGGTTTGGGGGAACACCGGGGAGCTGTTTTTT
CASSQEQVWGNTGELFF
>TRBV11-3|.|TRBJ2-1|TRBD2
TGTGCCAGCAGCTCAAGAGAGCGGGGGAGCTACAATGAGCAGTTCTTC
CASSSRERGSYNEQFF
>TRBV5-4|.|TRBJ2-3|.
TGTGCCAGCAGCTTGATGAGGGGGGGCCCGACAGATACGCAGTATTTT
CASSLMRGGPTDTQYF
>TRBV19|.|TRBJ2-7|TRBD1
TGTGCCAGTAGTACGCGCCTTAGTCAGGGGGAGTCCTACGAGCAGTACTTC
CASSTRLSQGESYEQYF
>TRBV11-3|.|TRBJ2-7|TRBD2
TGTGCCAGCAGCCAGACTAGCGGGGGGGCCCTGTACGAGCAGTACTTC
CASSQTSGGALYEQYF
>TRBV5-1|once|TRBJ2-5|.
TGCGCCAGCAGCTTGGGTACAGGGCCTCAAGAGACCCAGTACTTC
CASSLGTGPQETQYF
>TRBV9|.|TRBJ2-7|TRBD1
TGTGCCAGCAGCCGTGGACAGGGTGCCTACGAGCAGTACTTC
CASSRGQGAYEQYF
>TRBV2|.|TRBJ2-3|TRBD2
TGTGCCGGTGGTCTAGCGGGGAATACGCAGTATTTT
CAGGLAGNTQYF
>TRBV6-2/TRBV6-3|.|TRBJ2-1|.
TGTGCCAGCAGCGAATGGGACATCTTCGGGAATGAGCAGTTCTTC
CASSEWDIFGNEQFF
>TRBV9|once|TRBJ2-5|.
TGTGCCAGCAGCGTAAGACTCAGTCAAGAGACCCAGTACTTC
CASSVRLSQETQYF
>TRBV5-6|.|TRBJ1-3|.
TGTGCCAGCAGCTTGATTGGCAGGGACTCTGGAAACACCATATATTTT
CASSLIGRDSGNTIYF
>TRBV5-6|.|TRBJ2-3|TRBD2
TGTGCCAGCAGCTTGAGGCGGGGGATTAGCACAGATACGCAGTATTTT
CASSLRRGISTDTQYF
>TRBV24-1|.|TRBJ2-5|TRBD1
TGTGCCACCAGTGACCCCGGACAGGGAGCCCAAGAGACCCAGTACTTC
CATSDPGQGAQETQYF